The present entry profiles one T cell receptor (beta chain) with its context. Its antigen remains undetermined. No base quality information exists; no much larger clone differs at one position. As encoded in the germline V gene, CDR1 is SGHVS while CDR2 is FQNEAQ. At the junction V is shortened by 1 base and J by 3 bases, with 15 bases in between. The CDR3 numbers 16 residues from cysteine through phenylalanine. The entry retains the CDR3 DNA only, 48 bases that are in frame from base 1. This record comes from a study of shared clonotypes between healthy human individuals (dated by TCRdb to 2018 to 2021). In terms of the full investigation: Three men and a couple of women, aged 18 to 49 years, made up the cohort. Libraries were prepared and TCR repertoires were sequenced by different laboratories using diverse techniques, in order to increase sequencing depth and limit assay-specific biases. Per donor, leukapheresis produced somewhere between about 0.8 and 9.5 billion PBMCs. To estimate repertoire size and how much clonotype sharing occurs between individuals, the study deeply sequenced the blood TCR repertoires of 5 or 6 healthy adults. For each donor, three plates each were used for CD4 naive and CD4 memory, two plates were used for CD8 naive, and one plate was used for CD8 memory.

Summary of the overall study and its limitations: Estimated clonotype richness was generally larger for naive than for memory subsets. Across several donors, about 5.2% of naive CD4, over 3% of naive CD8, 2.3% of memory CD4, and about 0.4% of memory CD8 clonotypes were shared. Sampling was restricted to blood, and TCR repertoires in tissues likely differ from the TCR repertoires found in blood. Pairwise subsampling indicated that sequencing depth was expected to affect the degree of clonotype sharing among donors. The small number of donors limited the genetic and exposure-history diversity represented. Compared with non-shared clonotypes, the clonotypes found in all four sorted-subset donors had higher generation probabilities. Even with the large sequencing depth, rarefaction of the sorted-subset datasets indicated that sequencing was incomplete.

The donors were healthy, HIV-negative adults who had no recently reported acute infections or vaccinations. All donors were Caucasian adults living in Nashville, Tennessee, USA. CD4+ T cells were enriched by magnetic negative selection, after which naive cells were positively selected on CD45RA and the negative fraction was taken as the memory subset. After blood collection by leukapheresis, PBMCs were isolated using Ficoll-Histopaque density gradient centrifugation and then cryopreserved in the vapor phase of liquid nitrogen. Purity and quantity of every magnetically sorted T cell population were checked by analytical flow cytometry. Each sorted fraction had its genomic DNA isolated and then quantified by UV absorbance on a Nanodrop 2000c. Using the deep immunoSEQ assay, TCR CDR3 regions were amplified from genomic DNA by multiplex PCR. Extracted genomic DNA from each cell subset was distributed evenly across all wells of several immunoSEQ 96-well plates, and each plate was treated as a replicate. For sorted subsets, roughly 200 ng of genomic DNA, equivalent to 25,000 to 30,000 T cell genomes, went into each replicate PCR. Purified libraries were measured with a Qubit 3.0 fluorometer, size-checked on a Bioanalyzer 2100, and measured again with the KAPA Library Quantification kit. Each immunoSEQ 96-well plate was sequenced on its own single-read 150-cycle Illumina NextSeq 550 flow cell. From the authors' description of their analysis: Because only junctional sequences without quality scores were contained in the immunoSEQ output, filtering matching that applied to full-length reads could not be performed. To assign V/J genes and CDR3, sequences were annotated using PyIR, a Python wrapper for IgBLAST v1.9, with IMGT germline references. Reads were removed for weak V/J assignments (E-value above 1e-6), missing CDR3, stop codons, out-of-frame junctions, or ambiguous translated residues. V3J clonotypes were defined as sequences sharing the same inferred V gene, J gene, and CDR3 amino acid sequence. To compute the percentage overlap between repertoires, the number of shared unique clonotypes was divided by the size of the smaller repertoire. Richness of each repertoire was evaluated using RTK rarefaction, the Chao1 estimator, and Recon v2.1 estimates of unobserved clonotypes. OLGA was used to compute generation probabilities for all TCRbeta clonotypes that the gDNA method yielded from a few donors. TCRdb's version of the immuneACCESS table is confined to in-frame rearrangements and falls short of the full clone set. An unresolved V gene accounts for under half of the shortfall where checked; the remainder is of unknown origin. That table supplies the V and J calls and clone size; D and trimming were determined from the DNA. This sample comprises around 240,000 clones, 50% to 80% of them detected only once. The ten largest make up 8.5% to 14% of the sample.

This chain is built from TRBV7-8 and TRBJ1-1; possibly the D gene is TRBD1, per 6 matching bases. This clonotype was obtained from a man aged 30 to 45 in good health. The sample was memory CD4+ T cells sorted from blood. Sample cell subset or site, as interpreted from the label and publication: CD45RA-negative fraction. The CDR3 is CASSLGRGNADTEAFF. The DNA sequence is TGTGCCAGCAGCTTAGGGAGGGGGAATGCGGACACTGAAGCTTTCTTT. The full variable domain, completed from the reference TRBV7-8 and TRBJ1-1 proteins outside the CDR3, reads GAGVSQSPRYKVAKRGQDVALRCDPISGHVSLFWYQQALGQGPEFLTYFQNEAQLDKSGLPSDRFFAERPEGSVSTLKIQRTQQEDSAVYLCASSLGRGNADTEAFFGQGTRLTVV.